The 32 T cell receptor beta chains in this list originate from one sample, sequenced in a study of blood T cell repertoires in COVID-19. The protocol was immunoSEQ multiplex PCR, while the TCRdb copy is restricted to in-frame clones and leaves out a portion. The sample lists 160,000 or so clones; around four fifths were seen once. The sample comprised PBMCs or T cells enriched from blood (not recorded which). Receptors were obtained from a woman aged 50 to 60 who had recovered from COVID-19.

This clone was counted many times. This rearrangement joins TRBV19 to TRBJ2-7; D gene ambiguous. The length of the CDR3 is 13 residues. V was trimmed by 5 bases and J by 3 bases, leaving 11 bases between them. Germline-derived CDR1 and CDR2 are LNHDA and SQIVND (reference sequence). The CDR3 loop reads CASSPQEFYEQYF. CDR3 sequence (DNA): TGTGCCAGTAGTCCGCAAGAGTTCTACGAGCAGTACTTC.

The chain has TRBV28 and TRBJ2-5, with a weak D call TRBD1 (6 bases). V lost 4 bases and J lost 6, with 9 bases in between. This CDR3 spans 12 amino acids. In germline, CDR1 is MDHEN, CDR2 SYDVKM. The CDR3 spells CASSSRGQTQYF. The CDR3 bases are TGTGCCAGCAGTTCCAGGGGCCAGACCCAGTACTTC.

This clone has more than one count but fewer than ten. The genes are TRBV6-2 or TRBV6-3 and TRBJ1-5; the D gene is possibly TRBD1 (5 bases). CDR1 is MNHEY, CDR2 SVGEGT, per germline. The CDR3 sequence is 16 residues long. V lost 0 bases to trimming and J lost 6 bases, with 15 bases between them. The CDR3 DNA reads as TGTGCCAGCAGTTACTCAGCCCTGAACCAGGGTCAGCCCCAGCATTTT. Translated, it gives CASSYSALNQGQPQHF.

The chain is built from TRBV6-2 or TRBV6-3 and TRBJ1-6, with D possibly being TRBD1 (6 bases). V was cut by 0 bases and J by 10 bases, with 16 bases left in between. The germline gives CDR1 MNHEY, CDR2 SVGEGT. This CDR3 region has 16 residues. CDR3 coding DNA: TGTGCCAGCAGTTACTCGGGCCTACTACAGGGATCACCCCTCCACTTT. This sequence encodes CASSYSGLLQGSPLHF.

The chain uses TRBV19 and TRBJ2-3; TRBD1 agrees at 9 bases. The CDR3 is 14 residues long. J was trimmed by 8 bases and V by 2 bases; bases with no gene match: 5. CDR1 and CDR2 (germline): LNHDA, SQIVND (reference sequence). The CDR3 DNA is TGTGCCAGTAGTATAAAAACAGGGGGCGGTACGCAGTATTTT. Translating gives CASSIKTGGGTQYF.

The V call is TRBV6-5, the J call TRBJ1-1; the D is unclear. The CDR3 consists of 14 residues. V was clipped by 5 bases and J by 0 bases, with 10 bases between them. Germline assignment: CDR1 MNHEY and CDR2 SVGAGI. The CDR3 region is CASSPGTMNTEAFF. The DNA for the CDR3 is TGTGCCAGCAGTCCAGGAACCATGAACACTGAAGCTTTCTTT.

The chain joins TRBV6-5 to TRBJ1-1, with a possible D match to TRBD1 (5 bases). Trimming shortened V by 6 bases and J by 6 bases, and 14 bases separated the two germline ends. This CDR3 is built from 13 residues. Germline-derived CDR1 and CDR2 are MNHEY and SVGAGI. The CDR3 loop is CASSMTLGAEAFF. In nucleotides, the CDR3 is TGTGCCAGCAGCATGACATTAGGGGCTGAAGCTTTCTTT.

Here the CDR3 DNA reads TGTGCCAGCAGTGGGGACAGAAATAATTCACCCCTCCACTTT. Translated, it gives CASSGDRNNSPLHF. The V gene is TRBV28, the J gene TRBJ1-6, with 7 bases lining up with TRBD1. CDR3 size: 14 residues. V shed 5 bases and J 5 bases; nucleotides not matched to a gene: 3. In germline, CDR1 is MDHEN, CDR2 SYDVKM. Full variable domain (rest looked up from reference TRBV28 and TRBJ1-6): DVKVTQSSRYLVKRTGEKVFLECVQDMDHENMFWYRQDPGLGLRLIYFSYDVKMKEKGDIPEGYSVSREKKERFSLILESASTNQTSMYLCASSGDRNNSPLHFGNGTRLTVT.

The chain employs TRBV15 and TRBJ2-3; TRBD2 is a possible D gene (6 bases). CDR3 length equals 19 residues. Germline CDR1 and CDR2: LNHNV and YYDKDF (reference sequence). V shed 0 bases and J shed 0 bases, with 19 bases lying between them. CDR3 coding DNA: TGTGCCACCAGCAGAGATACGGCTAGCGTCGTCCCTAGCACAGATACGCAGTATTTT. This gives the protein CATSRDTASVVPSTDTQYF.

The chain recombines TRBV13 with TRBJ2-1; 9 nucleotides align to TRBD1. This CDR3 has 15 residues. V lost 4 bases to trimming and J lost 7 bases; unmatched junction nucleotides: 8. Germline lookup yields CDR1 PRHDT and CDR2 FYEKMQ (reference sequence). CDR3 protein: CASSSGTGFRNEQFF. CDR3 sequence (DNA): TGTGCCAGCAGCTCCGGGACAGGGTTTAGGAATGAGCAGTTCTTC.

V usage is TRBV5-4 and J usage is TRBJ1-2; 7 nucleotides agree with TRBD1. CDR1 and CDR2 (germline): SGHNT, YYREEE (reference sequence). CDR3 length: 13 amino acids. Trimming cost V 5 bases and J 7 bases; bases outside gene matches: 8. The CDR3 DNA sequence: TGTGCCAGCAGGGATGACAGGGCCGGTGGCTACACCTTC. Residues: CASRDDRAGGYTF. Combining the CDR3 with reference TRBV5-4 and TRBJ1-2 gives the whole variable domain ETGVTQSPTHLIKTRGQQVTLRCSSQSGHNTVSWYQQALGQGPQFIFQYYREEENGRGNFPPRFSGLQFPNYSSELNVNALELDDSALYLCASRDDRAGGYTFGSGTRLTVV.

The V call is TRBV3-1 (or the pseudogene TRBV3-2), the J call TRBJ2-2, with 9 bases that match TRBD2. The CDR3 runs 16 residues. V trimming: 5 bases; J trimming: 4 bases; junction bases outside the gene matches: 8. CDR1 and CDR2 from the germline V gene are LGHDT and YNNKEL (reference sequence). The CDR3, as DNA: TGTGCCAGCAGCACCCGAGCGGGAGGCGGCACCGGGGAGCTGTTTTTT. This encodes CASSTRAGGGTGELFF.

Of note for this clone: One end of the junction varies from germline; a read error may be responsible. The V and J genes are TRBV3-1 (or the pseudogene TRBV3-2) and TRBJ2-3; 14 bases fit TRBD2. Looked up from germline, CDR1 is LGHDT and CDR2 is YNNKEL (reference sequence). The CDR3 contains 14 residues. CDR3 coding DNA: TGTGCCAGCAGCCCGGGACTAGCGGGAGCCCCTCGACTTTTT. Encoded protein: CASSPGLAGAPRLF.

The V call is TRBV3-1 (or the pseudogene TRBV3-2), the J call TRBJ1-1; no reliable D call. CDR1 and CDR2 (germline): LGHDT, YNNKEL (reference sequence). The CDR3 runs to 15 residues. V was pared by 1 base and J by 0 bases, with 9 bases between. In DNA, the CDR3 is TGTGCCAGCAGCCAAGGCAGTGAGGTGAACACTGAAGCTTTCTTT. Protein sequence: CASSQGSEVNTEAFF.

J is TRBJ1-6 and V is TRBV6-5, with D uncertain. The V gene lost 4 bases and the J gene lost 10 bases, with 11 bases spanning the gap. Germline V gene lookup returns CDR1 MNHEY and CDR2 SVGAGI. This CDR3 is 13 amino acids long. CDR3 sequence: CASSSMERSPLHF. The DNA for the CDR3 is TGTGCCAGCAGTTCTATGGAGCGATCACCCCTCCACTTT.

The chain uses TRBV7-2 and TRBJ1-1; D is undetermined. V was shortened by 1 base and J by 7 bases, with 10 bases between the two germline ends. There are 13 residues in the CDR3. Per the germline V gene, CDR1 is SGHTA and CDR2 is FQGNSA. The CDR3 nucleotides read TGTGCCAGCAGCTTAGGGCATACCATTGAAGCTTTCTTT. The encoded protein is CASSLGHTIEAFF.

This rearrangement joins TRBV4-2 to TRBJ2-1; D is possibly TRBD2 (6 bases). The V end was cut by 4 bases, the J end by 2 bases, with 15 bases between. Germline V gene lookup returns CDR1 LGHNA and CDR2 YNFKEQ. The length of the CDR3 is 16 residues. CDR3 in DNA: TGTGCCAGCAGCCCCGGAGGGACTTGGGCCTACAATGAGCAGTTCTTC. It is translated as CASSPGGTWAYNEQFF.

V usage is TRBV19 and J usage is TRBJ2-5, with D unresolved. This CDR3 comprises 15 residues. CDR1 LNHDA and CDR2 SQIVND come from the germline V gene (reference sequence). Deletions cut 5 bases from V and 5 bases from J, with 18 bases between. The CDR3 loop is CASSQNPAVLETQYF. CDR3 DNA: TGTGCCAGTAGTCAAAACCCCGCAGTTTTGGAGACCCAGTACTTC. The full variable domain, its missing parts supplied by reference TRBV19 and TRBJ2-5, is DGGITQSPKYLFRKEGQNVTLSCEQNLNHDAMYWYRQDPGQGLRLIYYSQIVNDFQKGDIAEGYSVSREKKESFPLTVTSAQKNPTAFYLCASSQNPAVLETQYFGPGTRLLVL.

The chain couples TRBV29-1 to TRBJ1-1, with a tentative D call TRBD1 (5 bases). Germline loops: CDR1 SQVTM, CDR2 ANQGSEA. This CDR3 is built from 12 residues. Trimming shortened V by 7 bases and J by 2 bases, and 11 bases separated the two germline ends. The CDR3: CSAGHRNTEAFF. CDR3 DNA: TGCAGCGCAGGACACAGAAACACTGAAGCTTTCTTT.

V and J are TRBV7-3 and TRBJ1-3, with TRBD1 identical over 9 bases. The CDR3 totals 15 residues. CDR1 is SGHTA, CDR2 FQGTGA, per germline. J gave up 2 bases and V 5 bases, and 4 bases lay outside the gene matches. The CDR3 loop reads CASSPTGGPGNTIYF. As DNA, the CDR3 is TGTGCCAGCAGCCCCACAGGGGGCCCTGGAAACACCATATATTTT.

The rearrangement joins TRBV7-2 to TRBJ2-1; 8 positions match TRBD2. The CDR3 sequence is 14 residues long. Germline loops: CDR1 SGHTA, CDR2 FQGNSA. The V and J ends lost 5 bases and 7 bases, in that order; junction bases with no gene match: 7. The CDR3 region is CASSGRTSSNEQFF. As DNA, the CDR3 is TGTGCCAGCAGCGGTAGGACTAGCAGTAATGAGCAGTTCTTC.

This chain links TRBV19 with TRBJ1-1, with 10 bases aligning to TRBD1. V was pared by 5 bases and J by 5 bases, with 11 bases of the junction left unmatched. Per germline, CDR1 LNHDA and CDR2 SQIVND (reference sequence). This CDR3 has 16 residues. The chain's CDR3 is CASSATRQGAGTEAFF. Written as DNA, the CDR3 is TGTGCCAGTAGTGCTACAAGACAGGGGGCAGGGACTGAAGCTTTCTTT.

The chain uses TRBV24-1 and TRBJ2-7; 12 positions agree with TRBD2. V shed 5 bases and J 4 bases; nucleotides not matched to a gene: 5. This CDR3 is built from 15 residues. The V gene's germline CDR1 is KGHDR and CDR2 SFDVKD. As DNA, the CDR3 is TGTGCCACCAGTGTAGCTAGCGGGGGGGGTTACGAGCAGTACTTC. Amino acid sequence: CATSVASGGGYEQYF.

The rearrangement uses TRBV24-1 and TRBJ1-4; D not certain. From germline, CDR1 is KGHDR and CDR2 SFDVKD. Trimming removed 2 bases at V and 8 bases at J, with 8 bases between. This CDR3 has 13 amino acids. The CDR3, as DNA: TGTGCCACCAGTGATTCACGCCGGGAAAAACTGTTTTTT. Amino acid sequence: CATSDSRREKLFF.

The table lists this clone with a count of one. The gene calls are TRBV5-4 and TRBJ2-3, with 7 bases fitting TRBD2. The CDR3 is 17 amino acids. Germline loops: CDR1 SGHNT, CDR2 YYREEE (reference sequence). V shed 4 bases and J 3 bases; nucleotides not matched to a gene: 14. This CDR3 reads CASSPRASGAQTDTQYF. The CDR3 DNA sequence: TGTGCCAGCAGCCCGAGGGCTAGCGGAGCTCAAACAGATACGCAGTATTTT.

DNA for the CDR3: TGTGCCAGCAGTGCGTGGGGGGGACGCACTGAAGCTTTCTTT. Its translation: CASSAWGGRTEAFF. The chain joins TRBV6-1 to TRBJ1-1; D perhaps matches TRBD1 (5 bases). Per germline, CDR1 MNHNS and CDR2 SASEGT. V was pared by 4 bases and J by 4 bases, with 13 bases between. This CDR3 contains 14 residues.

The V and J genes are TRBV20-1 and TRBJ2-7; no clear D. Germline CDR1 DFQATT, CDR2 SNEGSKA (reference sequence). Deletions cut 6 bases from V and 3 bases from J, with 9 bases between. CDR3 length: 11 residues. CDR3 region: CSALRNYEQYF. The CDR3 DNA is TGCAGTGCACTACGAAACTACGAGCAGTACTTC.

CDR3 sequence: CASSLASGSYNEQFF. In DNA, the CDR3 is TGCGCCAGCAGCTTGGCGTCCGGTTCCTACAATGAGCAGTTCTTC. The chain has TRBV5-1 and TRBJ2-1, with D unclear. Germline assignment: CDR1 SGHRS and CDR2 YFSETQ. Trimming removed 0 bases from V and 1 base from J, with 8 bases in between. The CDR3 has 15 amino acids. The full variable domain, with the rest looked up from reference TRBV5-1 and TRBJ2-1, is KAGVTQTPRYLIKTRGQQVTLSCSPISGHRSVSWYQQTPGQGLQFLFEYFSETQRNKGNFPGRFSGRQFSNSRSEMNVSTLELGDSALYLCASSLASGSYNEQFFGPGTRLTVL.

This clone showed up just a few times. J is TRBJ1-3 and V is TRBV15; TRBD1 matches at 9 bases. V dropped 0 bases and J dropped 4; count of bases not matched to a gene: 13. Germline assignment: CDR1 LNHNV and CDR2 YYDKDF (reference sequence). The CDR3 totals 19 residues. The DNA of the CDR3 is TGTGCCACCAGCAGAGATTTTTTGGGACAGGGTTCGGGAGGAAACACCATATATTTT. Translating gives CATSRDFLGQGSGGNTIYF. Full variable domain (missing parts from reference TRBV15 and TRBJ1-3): DAMVIQNPRYQVTQFGKPVTLSCSQTLNHNVMYWYQQKSSQAPKLLFHYYDKDFNNEADTPDNFQSRRPNTSFCFLDIRSPGLGDTAMYLCATSRDFLGQGSGGNTIYFGEGSWLTVV.

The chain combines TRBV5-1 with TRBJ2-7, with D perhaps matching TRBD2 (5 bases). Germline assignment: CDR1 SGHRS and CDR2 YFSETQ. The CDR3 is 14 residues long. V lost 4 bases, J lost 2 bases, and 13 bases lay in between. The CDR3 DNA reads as TGCGCCAGCAGCCCCGTAGCGAATACCTACGAGCAGTACTTC. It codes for CASSPVANTYEQYF. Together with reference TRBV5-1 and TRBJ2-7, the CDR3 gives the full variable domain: KAGVTQTPRYLIKTRGQQVTLSCSPISGHRSVSWYQQTPGQGLQFLFEYFSETQRNKGNFPGRFSGRQFSNSRSEMNVSTLELGDSALYLCASSPVANTYEQYFGPGTRLTVT.

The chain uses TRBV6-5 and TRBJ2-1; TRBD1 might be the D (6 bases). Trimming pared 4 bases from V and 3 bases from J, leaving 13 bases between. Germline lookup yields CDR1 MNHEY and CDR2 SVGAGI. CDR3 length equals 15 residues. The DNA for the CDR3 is TGTGCCAGCAGTTCGAGGGACAAGGGCTACAATGAGCAGTTCTTC. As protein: CASSSRDKGYNEQFF.

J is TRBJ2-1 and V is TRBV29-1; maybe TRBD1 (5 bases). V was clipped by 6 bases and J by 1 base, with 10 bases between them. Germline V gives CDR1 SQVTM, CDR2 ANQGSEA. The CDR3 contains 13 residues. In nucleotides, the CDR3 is TGCAGCGTCAATAAGGGGTCCTACAATGAGCAGTTCTTC. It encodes CSVNKGSYNEQFF.